What follows are 11 T cell receptor beta chains derived from one specimen sequenced in a study of OX40 agonist ivuxolimab in advanced cancers. Generated by immunoSEQ multiplex PCR, the TCRdb table keeps only in-frame clones and is missing some. The profile shows tens of thousands of clones, 75% to 90% of them singletons. Sequenced here: CD4+ or CD8+ T cells sorted from blood, sampled in a trial of the OX40 agonist ivuxolimab. Receptor source: an adult with an advanced solid tumor such as melanoma, head and neck, liver or kidney cancer.

The chain couples TRBV6-4 to TRBJ2-2; 7 bases are a match to TRBD2. Germline V lookup: CDR1 MRHNA, CDR2 SNTAGT. Trimming took 3 bases from V and 5 from J; bases not matched to a gene: 12. CDR3 length: 17 residues. The CDR3 sequence is CASSEGVGGSGTGELFF. The CDR3 DNA sequence: TGTGCCAGCAGTGAGGGTGTCGGCGGGAGTGGTACCGGGGAGCTGTTTTTT.

The CDR3 here is CASSKGARANQPQHF. The CDR3 region has the DNA TGTGCCAGCAGCAAGGGGGCGCGGGCCAATCAGCCCCAGCATTTT. This chain links TRBV21-1 with TRBJ1-5; the table names TRBD1, a call not compared with the DNA. TRBV21-1 is reported as a pseudogene. CDR3 length: 15 residues.

This chain connects TRBV7-9 to TRBJ2-1, with 13 bases that match TRBD2. CDR3 length: 18 amino acids. Germline values: CDR1 SEHNR, CDR2 FQNEAQ (reference sequence). V lost 5 bases, J lost 7 bases, and 14 bases stayed unmatched. The CDR3 sequence: CASSTTSGRVLVINEQFF. In DNA, the CDR3 is TGTGCCAGCAGCACAACTAGCGGGAGGGTTTTAGTTATAAATGAGCAGTTCTTC.

The CDR3 DNA is TGCAGCGTTGAAGGACTAGCCTCCTACGAGCAGTACTTC. Translation: CSVEGLASYEQYF. The gene calls are TRBV29-1 and TRBJ2-7; TRBD2 matches at 7 bases. This CDR3 comprises 13 residues. Germline V lookup: CDR1 SQVTM, CDR2 ANQGSEA. With 1 base clipped from V and 0 bases from J, the junction kept 0 bases outside the gene matches.

This chain joins TRBV7-9 and TRBJ1-5, with TRBD1 identical over 8 bases. Trimming at V came to 4 bases and at J to 6 bases, leaving 5 bases not matched to a gene. The CDR3 has 14 amino acids. Germline lookup yields CDR1 SEHNR and CDR2 FQNEAQ (reference sequence). In DNA form, the CDR3 reads TGTGCCAGCAGCTCAACAGGGGGAAGTCAGCCCCAGCATTTT. This encodes CASSSTGGSQPQHF. Based on the CDR3 plus reference TRBV7-9 and TRBJ1-5, the full variable domain is DTGVSQNPRHKITKRGQNVTFRCDPISEHNRLYWYRQTLGQGPEFLTYFQNEAQLEKSRLLSDRFSAERPKGSFSTLEIQRTEQGDSAMYLCASSSTGGSQPQHFGDGTRLSIL.

The V and J genes are TRBV2 and TRBJ2-5, with TRBD1 matching over 10 bases. With the DNA end fitting TRBJ2-7 better, the J assignment may be wrong. The CDR3 consists of 14 residues. Germline-derived CDR1 and CDR2 are SNHLY and FYNNEI. The CDR3 spells CASSSRTGGHEQYF. DNA for the CDR3: TGTGCCAGCAGTAGCCGGACAGGGGGTCACGAGCAGTACTTC.

The chain links TRBV14 to TRBJ1-2, with D unresolved. CDR1 and CDR2 (germline): SGHDN, FVKESK. Trimming stripped 5 bases from V and 4 bases from J, with 11 bases between. CDR3 size: 13 residues. Here the CDR3 DNA reads TGTGCCAGCAGCAGGGTTACCAGCTATGGCTACACCTTC. The encoded protein is CASSRVTSYGYTF.

The V call is TRBV28, the J call TRBJ2-7, with 10 nucleotides matching TRBD2. The germline V gene has CDR1 MDHEN and CDR2 SYDVKM. J lost 4 bases, V lost 3 bases, and 6 bases had no gene match. The CDR3 has 15 amino acids. The CDR3 sequence: CASSFLAGVIYEQYF. DNA for the CDR3: TGTGCCAGCAGTTTCCTAGCGGGAGTAATTTACGAGCAGTACTTC.

V is TRBV19 and J is TRBJ2-4, with 8 bases that match TRBD1. The germline gives CDR1 LNHDA, CDR2 SQIVND (reference sequence). With 6 bases clipped from V and 13 bases from J, the junction kept 17 bases outside the gene matches. This CDR3 has 15 residues. The CDR3 is CASRTQGALTNVQYF. The CDR3 DNA reads TGTGCCAGTAGAACGCAGGGGGCCTTAACCAATGTGCAGTACTTC.

The V gene is TRBV2, the J gene TRBJ2-2; perhaps TRBD1 as D (6 bases). V was pared by 6 bases and J by 1 base, with 18 bases between. There are 17 residues in the CDR3. Germline V gene data show CDR1 as SNHLY and CDR2 as FYNNEI. The CDR3 sequence is CASSVTRDTMNTGELFF. The CDR3 DNA is TGTGCCAGCAGCGTAACCCGGGACACCATGAACACCGGGGAGCTGTTTTTT.

The chain uses TRBV27 and TRBJ2-7; 7 bases line up with TRBD2. The CDR3 contains 14 residues. Per germline, CDR1 MNHEY and CDR2 SMNVEV (reference sequence). The V and J ends lost 2 bases and 4 bases, in that order; junction bases with no gene match: 5. CDR3 amino acids: CASSLAGESYEQYF. The CDR3 DNA sequence: TGTGCCAGCAGTTTAGCGGGAGAGTCTTACGAGCAGTACTTC.